A single sample is the source of the 29 T cell receptor beta chains below, sequenced in a study of identical twins. In TCRdb, the 5' RACE reads were re-called with MiXCR into one record per CDR3 protein. Of roughly 470,000 distinct CDR3 sequences listed, 14% are singletons. The sample also formed part of further work on yellow fever vaccine responses in identical twins.

Sequences were obtained from CD4+ T cells sorted from blood. The source is a woman aged 18-29 years in good health.

This sequence joins TRBV3-1 and TRBJ2-1, with TRBD2 matching 8 bases. Germline V gene sequence: CDR1 LGHDT, CDR2 YNNKEL (reference sequence). Unmatched junction bases numbered 15, after V lost 1 base and J lost 7 bases. The CDR3 runs 18 residues. CDR3 sequence: CASSQVGASGSRINEQFF. CDR3 nucleotide sequence: TGTGCCAGCAGCCAAGTCGGGGCTAGCGGGTCAAGGATTAATGAGCAGTTCTTC.

In its sample, this clonotype was seen many times. The V gene is TRBV7-2, the J gene TRBJ2-7; 13 bases map to TRBD2. CDR3 length equals 15 residues. Germline assignment: CDR1 SGHTA and CDR2 FQGNSA. V dropped 5 bases and J dropped 6; count of bases not matched to a gene: 7. CDR3: CASSAGLAGVSEQYF. CDR3 DNA sequence: TGTGCCAGCAGCGCCGGACTAGCGGGAGTGAGCGAGCAGTACTTC.

The DNA for the CDR3 is TGCAGCGTCCCTAGGGGACTAGCGGATCTAAGCACAGATACGCAGTATTTT. This codes for CSVPRGLADLSTDTQYF. The chain couples TRBV29-1 to TRBJ2-3; 11 positions match TRBD2. The germline gives CDR1 SQVTM, CDR2 ANQGSEA. There are 17 residues in the CDR3. The V gene end was trimmed by 6 bases and the J gene end by 0 bases; junction bases not matched to a gene: 11.

There are a few counts of this clonotype. V gene TRBV15 combines with J gene TRBJ1-2; the match to TRBD1 covers 9 bases. This CDR3 is built from 17 residues. Germline lookup yields CDR1 LNHNV and CDR2 YYDKDF (reference sequence). The V segment lost 0 bases and the J segment 4 bases; nucleotides outside the gene matches: 9. The CDR3 coding sequence is TGTGCCACCAGCAGAGAGGCCGGACAGGGGCCGGGCTATGGCTACACCTTC. The encoded protein is CATSREAGQGPGYGYTF. The full variable domain, its missing parts supplied by reference TRBV15 and TRBJ1-2, is DAMVIQNPRYQVTQFGKPVTLSCSQTLNHNVMYWYQQKSSQAPKLLFHYYDKDFNNEADTPDNFQSRRPNTSFCFLDIRSPGLGDTAMYLCATSREAGQGPGYGYTFGSGTRLTVV.

CDR3 DNA sequence: TGTGCCAGTAACGCCGGGGCAGGAAGCTCCTACAATGAGCAGTTCTTC. It specifies CASNAGAGSSYNEQFF. The genes are TRBV19 and TRBJ2-1; either TRBD1 or TRBD2 may fit D (5 bases each). The V and J ends lost 7 bases and 0 bases respectively, with 16 bases between them. CDR3 size: 16 residues. CDR1 and CDR2 from the germline V gene are LNHDA and SQIVND (reference sequence).

This clonotype came up a few times. The rearrangement joins TRBV6-5 to TRBJ2-1, with TRBD2 as a possible D gene (6 bases). The CDR3 covers 18 residues. Trimming stripped 2 bases from V and 0 bases from J, with 17 bases between. Germline values: CDR1 MNHEY, CDR2 SVGAGI. CDR3: CASSYRSAGSSSYNEQFF. The DNA for the CDR3 is TGTGCCAGCAGTTACCGCTCGGCGGGGAGTAGCTCCTACAATGAGCAGTTCTTC.

This clonotype was observed a few times. The chain couples TRBV6-2 or TRBV6-3 to TRBJ2-1, with 7 bases identical to TRBD1. V was clipped by 10 bases and J by 4 bases; unmatched bases: 7. CDR3 length equals 13 residues. The germline gives CDR1 MNHEY, CDR2 SVGEGT. Here the CDR3 reads CAIKPGQYNEQFF. Here the CDR3 DNA reads TGTGCCATCAAACCGGGACAGTACAATGAGCAGTTCTTC.

This clonotype was seen a handful of times. This chain joins TRBV20-1 and TRBJ1-4; 9 bases agree with TRBD1. Unmatched junction bases numbered 9, after V lost 6 bases and J lost 7 bases. CDR3 length equals 14 residues. Germline V gene sequence: CDR1 DFQATT, CDR2 SNEGSKA (reference sequence). The CDR3 coding sequence is TGCAGTGCAAAAGGGACAGGGAGGAGTGAAAAACTGTTTTTT. Protein product: CSAKGTGRSEKLFF.

The sample holds many counts of this clonotype. The chain couples TRBV12-3 or TRBV12-4 to TRBJ1-2; D ambiguous. This CDR3 is 10 amino acids long. V gave up 3 bases and J gave up 7 bases, with 3 bases separating them. CDR3 amino acids: CASSFGGYTF. The CDR3 nucleotides read TGTGCCAGCAGTTTTGGTGGCTACACCTTC.

This clonotype was counted at least ten times. The chain combines TRBV27 with TRBJ1-6; D not resolved. CDR3 length: 15 amino acids. V lost 6 bases to trimming and J lost 7 bases, with 16 bases between them. Germline V CDR1 and CDR2: MNHEY, SMNVEV (reference sequence). CDR3 nucleotides: TGTGCCAGCAGCACCTCGAGGACGGGGAATTCACCCCTCCACTTT. Translated, it gives CASSTSRTGNSPLHF.

The gene calls are TRBV18 and TRBJ2-7; 7 bases match TRBD1. The germline CDR1 and CDR2 sequences are KGHSH and LQKENI. With 6 bases clipped from V and 3 bases from J, the junction kept 8 bases outside the gene matches. There are 14 residues in the CDR3. The CDR3 DNA sequence: TGTGCCAGCTCGCACCGGGACAGCAACTACGAGCAGTACTTC. Residues: CASSHRDSNYEQYF.

V and J are TRBV19 and TRBJ2-7; TRBD2 matches 12 bases. The CDR3 sequence is 15 residues long. V lost 6 bases to trimming and J lost 5 bases; unmatched junction nucleotides: 8. Germline V gene data show CDR1 as LNHDA and CDR2 as SQIVND (reference sequence). CDR3 amino acids: CASRTTSGRGHEQYF. Here the CDR3 DNA reads TGTGCCAGTAGAACGACTAGCGGGAGAGGCCACGAGCAGTACTTC.

This clonotype was seen more than once but under ten times. The chain is built from TRBV24-1 and TRBJ2-5; 11 bases align to TRBD1. The germline CDR1 and CDR2 sequences are KGHDR and SFDVKD. V trimming: 5 bases; J trimming: 5 bases; junction bases outside the gene matches: 9. The CDR3 spans 16 residues. CDR3 sequence: CATSVGGQGVQETQYF. As DNA, the CDR3 is TGTGCCACCAGTGTAGGGGGACAGGGGGTGCAGGAGACCCAGTACTTC.

The J gene is TRBJ2-3, the V gene TRBV6-2 or TRBV6-3; TRBD2 agrees at 13 bases. The CDR3 is made up of 17 amino acids. In germline, CDR1 is MNHEY, CDR2 SVGEGT. The V segment lost 2 bases and the J segment 2 bases; nucleotides outside the gene matches: 4. The CDR3 DNA sequence: TGTGCCAGCAGTTACGGGACTAGCGGGGTAAACACAGATACGCAGTATTTT. Protein product: CASSYGTSGVNTDTQYF.

A few counts support this clonotype. The J gene is TRBJ2-1, the V gene TRBV7-3, with D uncertain. V was pared by 6 bases and J by 5 bases, with 11 bases between. The germline gives CDR1 SGHTA, CDR2 FQGTGA. The CDR3 length is 13 residues. CDR3 sequence reads: CASRSGVDNEQFF. CDR3 sequence (DNA): TGTGCCAGCAGAAGTGGCGTCGACAATGAGCAGTTCTTC.

V gene TRBV15 combines with J gene TRBJ1-5; D is uncertain. V was shortened by 5 bases and J by 0 bases, with 14 bases between the two germline ends. Germline V gene data show CDR1 as LNHNV and CDR2 as YYDKDF (reference sequence). This CDR3 comprises 16 residues. CDR3 bases: TGTGCCACCAGCCTGAGCGGGCAGGTTAGCAATCAGCCCCAGCATTTT. It specifies CATSLSGQVSNQPQHF.

V is TRBV10-3 and J is TRBJ2-2, with 12 bases aligning to TRBD2. In germline, CDR1 is ENHRY, CDR2 SYGVKD. The CDR3 runs to 16 residues. J was trimmed by 2 bases and V by 6 bases; bases with no gene match: 4. The CDR3, as DNA: TGTGCCATCAGCATGACTAGCGGGGGCAACACCGGGGAGCTGTTTTTT. Residues: CAISMTSGGNTGELFF.

This clonotype has at least ten counts. This chain uses TRBV6-2 or TRBV6-3 with TRBJ2-7; TRBD1 might be the D (5 bases). The CDR3 has 14 amino acids. In germline, CDR1 is MNHEY, CDR2 SVGEGT. V lost 0 bases and J lost 1, with 7 bases in between. Written as DNA, the CDR3 is TGTGCCAGCAGTTACTCGCAGGGATCCTACGAGCAGTACTTC. Its translation is CASSYSQGSYEQYF.

In this sample, this clonotype turned up a few times. The CDR3 bases are TGTGCCAGCAGTTTATGGGCCAGCGGGAGAGCCAAAAACATTCAGTACTTC. It is translated as CASSLWASGRAKNIQYF. This chain uses TRBV28 with TRBJ2-4, with 8 bases identical to TRBD2. This CDR3 spans 17 amino acids. J gave up 0 bases and V 0 bases, and 4 bases lay outside the gene matches. Germline values: CDR1 MDHEN, CDR2 SYDVKM.

To note about this clonotype: The junction departs from the called germline gene at one end, perhaps through a read error. V and J are TRBV18 and TRBJ1-1; D call uncertain. The CDR3 consists of 12 residues. In germline, CDR1 is KGHSH, CDR2 LQKENI. CDR3 sequence (DNA): TGTCCCAGCTCACCCGACGGAAATGGAGCTTTCTTT. It translates to CPSSPDGNGAFF.

The rearrangement uses TRBV28 and TRBJ2-7, with D perhaps TRBD1 (6 bases). CDR3 length equals 15 residues. CDR1 MDHEN and CDR2 SYDVKM come from the germline V gene. Trimming pared 4 bases from V and 0 bases from J, leaving 13 bases between. CDR3 sequence (DNA): TGTGCCAGCAGTTCCGGGACACGGCTCTCCTACGAGCAGTACTTC. It encodes CASSSGTRLSYEQYF.

The chain uses TRBV9 and TRBJ2-2; TRBD2 matches at 8 bases. J lost 3 bases, V lost 4 bases, and 5 bases had no gene match. This CDR3 contains 15 residues. Germline-derived CDR1 and CDR2 are SGDLS and YYNGEE. CDR3 loop: CASSREGVYTGELFF. The DNA for the CDR3 is TGTGCCAGCAGCCGGGAGGGGGTTTACACCGGGGAGCTGTTTTTT.

This clonotype came up a few times. This rearrangement joins TRBV5-5 to TRBJ2-7, with 7 positions matching TRBD2. Germline CDR1 reads SGHKS; CDR2 reads YYEKEE (reference sequence). V trimming: 4 bases; J trimming: 3 bases; junction bases outside the gene matches: 10. The CDR3 length is 15 residues. The CDR3 region has the DNA TGTGCCAGCAGCCCATTTGGGGGGAGGGGCTACGAGCAGTACTTC. This encodes CASSPFGGRGYEQYF.

This clonotype was found many times. The chain carries TRBV10-3 and TRBJ2-7; 7 bases match TRBD1. CDR3 length: 13 amino acids. J was trimmed by 5 bases and V by 5 bases; bases with no gene match: 6. Germline lookup yields CDR1 ENHRY and CDR2 SYGVKD. Written as DNA, the CDR3 is TGTGCCATCAGTCCGGCAGGGGGAGACGAGCAGTACTTC. Amino acids: CAISPAGGDEQYF.

J is TRBJ1-5 and V is TRBV28; D uncertain. Trimming stripped 3 bases from V and 5 bases from J, with 14 bases between. CDR3 length: 15 residues. Germline V gives CDR1 MDHEN, CDR2 SYDVKM. In DNA form, the CDR3 reads TGTGCCAGCAGTTTGCCTATCTTGGGTCATCAGCCCCAGCATTTT. Translation gives CASSLPILGHQPQHF. Combining the CDR3 with reference TRBV28 and TRBJ1-5 gives the whole variable domain DVKVTQSSRYLVKRTGEKVFLECVQDMDHENMFWYRQDPGLGLRLIYFSYDVKMKEKGDIPEGYSVSREKKERFSLILESASTNQTSMYLCASSLPILGHQPQHFGDGTRLSIL.

CDR3 region: CASSHLPGLAEDTQYF. CDR3 in DNA: TGTGCCAGCAGCCACCTCCCGGGACTAGCGGAAGATACGCAGTATTTT. The chain couples TRBV14 to TRBJ2-3, with 11 bases fitting TRBD2. In germline, CDR1 is SGHDN, CDR2 FVKESK. This CDR3 is 16 amino acids long. With V trimmed by 3 bases and J by 5 bases, 7 bases remained unmatched.

This clonotype was observed a handful of times. The chain joins TRBV4-2 to TRBJ2-5; 16 nucleotides agree with TRBD2. There are 15 residues in the CDR3. J gave up 5 bases and V 8 bases, and 5 bases lay outside the gene matches. The germline V gene has CDR1 LGHNA and CDR2 YNFKEQ. CDR3 region: CASGTSGGAGETQYF. CDR3 in DNA: TGTGCCAGCGGGACTAGCGGGGGGGCCGGGGAGACCCAGTACTTC.

The chain carries TRBV30 and TRBJ2-2; D uncertain. This CDR3 spans 11 amino acids. The germline V gene has CDR1 GTSNPN and CDR2 SVGIG (reference sequence). V lost 3 bases and J lost 3, with 2 bases in between. The CDR3 DNA follows: TGTGCCTGGAGGCACACCGGGGAGCTGTTTTTT. Encoded protein: CAWRHTGELFF.

The chain combines TRBV5-6 with TRBJ2-1, with 10 bases aligning to TRBD2. This CDR3 has 16 residues. Per the germline V gene, CDR1 is SGHDT and CDR2 is YYEEEE. V was pared by 5 bases and J by 4 bases, with 9 bases of the junction left unmatched. The DNA of the CDR3 is TGTGCCAGCAGACTCAATAGCGGGGGGCCGTACAATGAGCAGTTCTTC. This translates into CASRLNSGGPYNEQFF.